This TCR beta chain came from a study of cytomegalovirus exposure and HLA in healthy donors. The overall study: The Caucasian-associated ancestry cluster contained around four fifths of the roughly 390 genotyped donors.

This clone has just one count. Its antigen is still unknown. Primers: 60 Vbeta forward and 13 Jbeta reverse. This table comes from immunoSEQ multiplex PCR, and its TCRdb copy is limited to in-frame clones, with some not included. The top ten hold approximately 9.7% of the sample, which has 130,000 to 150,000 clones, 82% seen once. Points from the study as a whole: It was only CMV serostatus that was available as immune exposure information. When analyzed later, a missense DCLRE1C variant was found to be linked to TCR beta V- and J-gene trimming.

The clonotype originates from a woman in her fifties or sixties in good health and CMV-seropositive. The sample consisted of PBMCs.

CDR3 DNA: TGTGCCAGCAGCCAGACAGGGGGTTTAGGCGAGACCCAGTACTTC. This gives the protein CASSQTGGLGETQYF. The chain links TRBV13 to TRBJ2-5, with 9 bases aligning to TRBD1. CDR1 and CDR2 (germline): PRHDT, FYEKMQ (reference sequence). CDR3 length: 15 amino acids. Trimming cost V 5 bases and J 5 bases; bases outside gene matches: 9.